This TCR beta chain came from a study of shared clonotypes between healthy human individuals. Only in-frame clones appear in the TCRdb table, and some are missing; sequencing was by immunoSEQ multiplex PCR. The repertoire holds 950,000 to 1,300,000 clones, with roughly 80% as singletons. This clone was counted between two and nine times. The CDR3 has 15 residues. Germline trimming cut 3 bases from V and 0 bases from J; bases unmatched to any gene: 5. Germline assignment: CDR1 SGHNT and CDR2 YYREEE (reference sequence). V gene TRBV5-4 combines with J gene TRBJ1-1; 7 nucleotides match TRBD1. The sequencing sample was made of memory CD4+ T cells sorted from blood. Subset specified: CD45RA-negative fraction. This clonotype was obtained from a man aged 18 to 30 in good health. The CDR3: CASSSDRLMNTEAFF. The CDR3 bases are TGTGCCAGCAGCTCGGACAGGCTCATGAACACTGAAGCTTTCTTT.